These 2 T cell receptor beta chains came from one sample sequenced in a study of circulating tumor DNA in untreated peripheral T-cell lymphoma. The table came from immunoSEQ multiplex PCR; TCRdb's copy has only in-frame clones and leaves some out. The sample carries about 1,400 clones, about 65% recorded once. Sample: tumor tissue. Receptor source: a human donor with peripheral T-cell lymphoma.

Written as DNA, the CDR3 is TGTGCCAGCAGTTACTCGAGGTTAGCGGGGGCTTCCTACGAGCAGTACTTC. It encodes CASSYSRLAGASYEQYF. This chain links TRBV6-7 with TRBJ2-7; 9 bases map to TRBD2. Being an ORF, TRBV6-7 has a function that is uncertain. This CDR3 has 17 residues. V shed 0 bases, J shed 1 base, and the junction held 7 bases outside the gene matches.

The DNA for the CDR3 is TGCGCCAGCAGAGACAGCAGCTCTGGGGCCAACGTCCTGACTTTC. Residues: CASRDSSSGANVLTF. V gene TRBV5-1 combines with J gene TRBJ2-6; a possible D gene is TRBD1 (5 bases). The CDR3 sequence is 15 residues long. Germline-derived CDR1 and CDR2 are SGHRS and YFSETQ. V shed 5 bases and J shed 0 bases, with 9 bases lying between them.